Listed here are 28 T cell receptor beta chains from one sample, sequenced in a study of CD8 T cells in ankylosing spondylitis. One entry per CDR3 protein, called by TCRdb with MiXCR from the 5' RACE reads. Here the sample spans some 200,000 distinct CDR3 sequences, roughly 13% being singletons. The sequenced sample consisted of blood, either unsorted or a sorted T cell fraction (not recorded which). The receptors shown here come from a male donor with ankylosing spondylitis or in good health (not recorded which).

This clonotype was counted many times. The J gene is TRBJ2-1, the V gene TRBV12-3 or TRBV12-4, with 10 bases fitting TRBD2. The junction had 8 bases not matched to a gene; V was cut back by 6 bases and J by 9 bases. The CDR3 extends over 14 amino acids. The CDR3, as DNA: TGTGCCAGCAGGGAAGCGGGGGGGTCCGGTGAGCAGTTCTTC. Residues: CASREAGGSGEQFF.

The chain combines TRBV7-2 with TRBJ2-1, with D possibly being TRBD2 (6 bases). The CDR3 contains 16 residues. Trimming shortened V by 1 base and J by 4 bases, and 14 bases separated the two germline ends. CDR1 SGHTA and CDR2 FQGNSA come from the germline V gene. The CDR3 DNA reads TGTGCCAGCAGCTTAGGCTTTAGCGGCGGGTACAATGAGCAGTTCTTC. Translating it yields CASSLGFSGGYNEQFF.

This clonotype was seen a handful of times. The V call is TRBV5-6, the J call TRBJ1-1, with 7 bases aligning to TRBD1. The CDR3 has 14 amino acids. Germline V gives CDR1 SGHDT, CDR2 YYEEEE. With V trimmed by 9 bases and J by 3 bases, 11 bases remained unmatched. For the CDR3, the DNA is TGTGCCACCTCGACAGGGTTTGATGACACTGAAGCTTTCTTT. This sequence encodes CATSTGFDDTEAFF.

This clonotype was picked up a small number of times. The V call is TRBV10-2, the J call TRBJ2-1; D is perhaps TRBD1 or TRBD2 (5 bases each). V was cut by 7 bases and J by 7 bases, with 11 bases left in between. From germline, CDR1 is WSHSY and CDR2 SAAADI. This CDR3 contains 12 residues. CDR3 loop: CASTFGGNEQFF. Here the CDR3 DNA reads TGCGCCAGCACCTTTGGGGGTAATGAGCAGTTCTTC.

This CDR3 reads CASSPWTGGASKNIQYF. CDR3 sequence (DNA): TGCGCCAGCAGCCCCTGGACAGGGGGTGCGAGTAAGAACATTCAGTACTTC. This chain joins TRBV4-1 and TRBJ2-4, with TRBD1 matching over 10 bases. V gave up 4 bases and J gave up 7 bases; unmatched junction bases: 13. Germline CDR1 reads MGHRA; CDR2 reads YSYEKL. This CDR3 region has 17 residues.

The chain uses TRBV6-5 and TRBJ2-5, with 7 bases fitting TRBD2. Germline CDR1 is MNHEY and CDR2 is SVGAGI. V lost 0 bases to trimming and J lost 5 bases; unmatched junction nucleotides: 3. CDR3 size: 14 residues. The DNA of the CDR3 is TGTGCCAGCAGTTACTCGGGCGGGAGTGAGACCCAGTACTTC. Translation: CASSYSGGSETQYF.

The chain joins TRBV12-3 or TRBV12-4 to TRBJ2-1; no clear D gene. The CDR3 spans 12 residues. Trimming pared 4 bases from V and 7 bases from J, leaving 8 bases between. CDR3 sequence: CASSSDLNEQFF. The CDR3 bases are TGTGCCAGCAGTTCAGATCTTAATGAGCAGTTCTTC.

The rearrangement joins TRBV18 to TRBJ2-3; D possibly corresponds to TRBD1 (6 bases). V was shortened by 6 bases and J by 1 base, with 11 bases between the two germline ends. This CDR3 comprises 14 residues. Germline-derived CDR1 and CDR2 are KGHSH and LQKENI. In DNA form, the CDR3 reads TGTGCCAGCTCGTCGGACAGCCGCACAGATACGCAGTATTTT. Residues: CASSSDSRTDTQYF.

The CDR3 nucleotides are TGTGCCAGCTCACCTGATGGGGTCCAAGAGACCCAGTACTTC. Amino acids: CASSPDGVQETQYF. This chain joins TRBV18 and TRBJ2-5; D is uncertain. The V and J ends lost 3 bases and 1 base respectively, with 9 bases between them. Germline CDR1 reads KGHSH; CDR2 reads LQKENI. This CDR3 is 14 amino acids long.

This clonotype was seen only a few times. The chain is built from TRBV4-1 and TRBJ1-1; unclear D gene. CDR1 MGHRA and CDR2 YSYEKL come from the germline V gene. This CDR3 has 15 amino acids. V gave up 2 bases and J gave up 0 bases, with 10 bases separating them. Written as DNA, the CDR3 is TGCGCCAGCAGCCAAAGCCCCCAGATGAACACTGAAGCTTTCTTT. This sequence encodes CASSQSPQMNTEAFF.

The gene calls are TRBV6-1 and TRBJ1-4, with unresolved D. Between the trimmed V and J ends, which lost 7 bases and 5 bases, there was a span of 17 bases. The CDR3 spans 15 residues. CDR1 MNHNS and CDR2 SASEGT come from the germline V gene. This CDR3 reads CASTNDPGRNEKLFF. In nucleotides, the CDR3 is TGTGCCAGCACCAACGACCCTGGGCGGAATGAAAAACTGTTTTTT.

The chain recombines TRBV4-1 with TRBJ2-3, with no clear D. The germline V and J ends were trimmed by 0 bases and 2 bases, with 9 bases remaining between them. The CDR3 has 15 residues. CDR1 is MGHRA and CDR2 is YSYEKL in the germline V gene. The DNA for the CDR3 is TGCGCCAGCAGCCAAGAAGCCGGGTTCACAGATACGCAGTATTTT. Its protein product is CASSQEAGFTDTQYF.

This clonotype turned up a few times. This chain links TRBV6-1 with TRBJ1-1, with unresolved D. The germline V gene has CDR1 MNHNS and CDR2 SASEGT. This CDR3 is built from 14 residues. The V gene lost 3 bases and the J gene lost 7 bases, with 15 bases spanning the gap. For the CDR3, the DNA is TGTGCCAGCAGTGATTCTATAGAGGGCAGTGAAGCTTTCTTT. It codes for CASSDSIEGSEAFF.

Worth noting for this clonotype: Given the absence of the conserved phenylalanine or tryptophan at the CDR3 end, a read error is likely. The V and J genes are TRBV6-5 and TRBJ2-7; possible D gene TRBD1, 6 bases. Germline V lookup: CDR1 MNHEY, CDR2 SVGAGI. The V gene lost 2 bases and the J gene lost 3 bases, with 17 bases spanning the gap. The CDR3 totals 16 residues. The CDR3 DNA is TGTGCCAGCAGTTACCGGGACACCCCCCAAAACTACGAGCAGTACCTC. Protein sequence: CASSYRDTPQNYEQYL.

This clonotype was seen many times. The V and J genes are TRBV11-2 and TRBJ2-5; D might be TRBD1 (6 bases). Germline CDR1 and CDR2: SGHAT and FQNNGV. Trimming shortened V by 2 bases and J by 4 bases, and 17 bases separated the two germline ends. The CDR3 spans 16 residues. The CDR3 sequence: CASSLTSGGRGETQYF. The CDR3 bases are TGTGCCAGCAGCTTAACCAGTGGGGGCAGGGGAGAGACCCAGTACTTC.

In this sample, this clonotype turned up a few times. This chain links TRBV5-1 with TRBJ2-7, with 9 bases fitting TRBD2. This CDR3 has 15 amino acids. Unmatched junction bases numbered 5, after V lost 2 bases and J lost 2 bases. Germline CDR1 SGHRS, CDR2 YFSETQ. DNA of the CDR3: TGCGCCAGCAGCTTACTAGCGGGTCCTACCTACGAGCAGTACTTC. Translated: CASSLLAGPTYEQYF.

In DNA, the CDR3 is TGTGCCAGCAGTGGGGAAGGGGGAGCTTTCTTT. This encodes CASSGEGGAFF. The rearrangement joins TRBV2 to TRBJ1-1; D might be TRBD1 (6 bases). CDR1 is SNHLY, CDR2 FYNNEI, per germline. Trimming stripped 4 bases from V and 10 bases from J, with 10 bases between. The CDR3 is 11 amino acids.

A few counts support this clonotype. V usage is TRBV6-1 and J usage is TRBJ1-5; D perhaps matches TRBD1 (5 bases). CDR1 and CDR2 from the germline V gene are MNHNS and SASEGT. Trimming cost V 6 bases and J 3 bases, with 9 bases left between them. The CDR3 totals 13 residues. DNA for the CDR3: TGTGCCAGCAGAACAGGCTCCAATCAGCCCCAGCATTTT. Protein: CASRTGSNQPQHF.

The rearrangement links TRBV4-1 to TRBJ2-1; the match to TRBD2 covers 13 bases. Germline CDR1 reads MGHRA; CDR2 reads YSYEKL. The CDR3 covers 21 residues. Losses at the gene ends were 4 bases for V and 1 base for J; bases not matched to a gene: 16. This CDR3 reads CASSRTSGGWRPSSSYNEQFF. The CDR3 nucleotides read TGCGCCAGCAGCCGGACTAGCGGGGGTTGGCGCCCTTCTTCATCCTACAATGAGCAGTTCTTC.

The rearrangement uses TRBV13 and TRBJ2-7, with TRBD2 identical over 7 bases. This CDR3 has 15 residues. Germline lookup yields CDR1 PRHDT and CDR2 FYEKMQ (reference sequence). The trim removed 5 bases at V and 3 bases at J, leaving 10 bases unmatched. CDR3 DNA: TGTGCCAGCAGCCTCTACTCTAGCGGATTCTACGAGCAGTACTTC. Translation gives CASSLYSSGFYEQYF.

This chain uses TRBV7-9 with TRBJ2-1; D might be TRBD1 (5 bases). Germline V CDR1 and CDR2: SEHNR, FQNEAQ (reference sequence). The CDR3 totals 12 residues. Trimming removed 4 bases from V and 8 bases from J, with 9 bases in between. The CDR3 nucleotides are TGTGCCAGCAGCTCTGGGGCGGATGAGCAGTTCTTC. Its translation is CASSSGADEQFF.

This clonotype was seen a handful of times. The CDR3 nucleotides read TGTGCCAGCAGTCCGACCACTCCCATAGATGGCTACACCTTC. Its translation: CASSPTTPIDGYTF. The rearrangement joins TRBV12-3 or TRBV12-4 to TRBJ1-2; D not resolved. This CDR3 is 14 amino acids long. The ends were cut back, 5 bases at V and 6 bases at J, with 16 bases in the middle.

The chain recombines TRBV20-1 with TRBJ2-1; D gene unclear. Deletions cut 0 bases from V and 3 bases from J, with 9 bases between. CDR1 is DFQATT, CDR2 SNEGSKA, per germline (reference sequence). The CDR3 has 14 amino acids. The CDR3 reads CSARDTVNYNEQFF. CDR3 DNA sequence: TGCAGTGCTAGAGACACTGTAAACTACAATGAGCAGTTCTTC.

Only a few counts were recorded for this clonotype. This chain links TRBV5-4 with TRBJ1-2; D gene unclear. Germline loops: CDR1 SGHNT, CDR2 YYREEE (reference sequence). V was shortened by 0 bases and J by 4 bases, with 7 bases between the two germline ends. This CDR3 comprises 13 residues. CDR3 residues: CASSLEAPYGYTF. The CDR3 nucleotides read TGTGCCAGCAGCTTGGAAGCCCCCTATGGCTACACCTTC.

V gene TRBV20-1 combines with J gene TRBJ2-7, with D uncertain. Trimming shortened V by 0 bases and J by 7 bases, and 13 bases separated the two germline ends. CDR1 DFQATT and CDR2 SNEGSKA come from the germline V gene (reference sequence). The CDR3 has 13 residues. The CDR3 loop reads CSARDRGPPEQYF. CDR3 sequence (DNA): TGCAGTGCTAGAGATCGTGGACCCCCAGAGCAGTACTTC.

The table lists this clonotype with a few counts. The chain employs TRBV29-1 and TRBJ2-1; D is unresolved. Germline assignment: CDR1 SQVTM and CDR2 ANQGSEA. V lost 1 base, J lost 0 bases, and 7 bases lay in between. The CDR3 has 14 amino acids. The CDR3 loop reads CSVEGVLSYNEQFF. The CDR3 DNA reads TGCAGCGTTGAAGGCGTTCTCTCCTACAATGAGCAGTTCTTC.

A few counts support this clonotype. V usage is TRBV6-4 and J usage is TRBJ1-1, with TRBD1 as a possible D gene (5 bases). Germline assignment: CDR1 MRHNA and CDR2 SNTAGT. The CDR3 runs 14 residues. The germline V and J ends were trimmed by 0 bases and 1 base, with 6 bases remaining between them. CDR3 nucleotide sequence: TGTGCCAGCAGTGACTCGAGGGGGAACACTGAAGCTTTCTTT. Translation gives CASSDSRGNTEAFF.

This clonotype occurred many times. The CDR3 sequence: CASSTKTPGTGGSEAFF. The CDR3 DNA sequence: TGCGCCAGCAGCACTAAAACTCCCGGGACAGGGGGCTCTGAAGCTTTCTTT. The chain combines TRBV5-1 with TRBJ1-1, with 12 bases matching TRBD1. Unmatched junction bases numbered 13, after V lost 4 bases and J lost 6 bases. This CDR3 region has 17 residues. Per germline, CDR1 SGHRS and CDR2 YFSETQ.